This is a list of T cell receptor beta chains from one sample in a study of T cells in Graves' hyperthyroidism and ophthalmopathy. TCRdb processed the multiplex PCR reads anew with MiXCR; each CDR3 protein has one entry. The sample has roughly 510,000 distinct CDR3 sequences; 46% are singletons. The sample comprised peripheral blood or thyroid tissue (not recorded which). The receptors come from an adult woman with Graves' disease, either hyperthyroidism or ophthalmopathy (not recorded which). Both conserved end residues are part of each CDR3. The order of the fields is J gene, V gene, clone size, D gene, CDR3 DNA, CDR3 protein. The D gene is left open where the match is weak. Some rows have no size entry. The others give once, few or many, or a class for an expanded clone.

TRBJ1-3,TRBV9,NA,NA,TGTGCCAGCAAGCAGAACTCTGGAAACACCATATATTTT,CASKQNSGNTIYF
TRBJ1-2,TRBV20-1,once,TRBD1,TGCAGTGCTAGGGTGGACAGGGGCGGATATGGCTACACCTTC,CSARVDRGGYGYTF
TRBJ1-2,TRBV2,NA,NA,TGTGCCAGCAGTTATCAGGGGTATGGCTACACCTTC,CASSYQGYGYTF
TRBJ1-1,TRBV5-6,many,NA,TGTGCCAGCAGCTTGGGGTGGAACGAAGCTTTCTTT,CASSLGWNEAFF
TRBJ1-2,TRBV7-2,NA,NA,TGTGCCAGCAGCTCTCCTCGTTTAGCGGGAAGCTATGGCTACACCTTC,CASSSPRLAGSYGYTF
TRBJ1-2,TRBV6-1,many,TRBD1,TGTGCCAGCAGAATTGAGGGGGCGTATGGCTACACCTTC,CASRIEGAYGYTF
TRBJ1-1,TRBV7-2,NA,TRBD1,TGTGCCAGCATCAAGGACGACAGGGCGCGATCTGAAGCTTTCTTT,CASIKDDRARSEAFF
TRBJ2-5,TRBV29-1,NA,NA,TGCAGCTCGGCAAGGGTAGGGAAAGAGACCCAGTACTTC,CSSARVGKETQYF
TRBJ2-7,TRBV7-2,NA,NA,TGTGCCAGCAGTTACTCTCTCGGGCGGGTCGCTACCTACGAGCAGTACTTC,CASSYSLGRVATYEQYF
TRBJ1-4,TRBV6-5,few,NA,TGTGCCAGCAGTTACTCAGGAGCCGGACCGGTGGGTGAAAAACTGTTTTTT,CASSYSGAGPVGEKLFF
TRBJ1-4,TRBV7-9,NA,NA,TGTGCCAGCAGCCAAGCGGGGACTAATGAAAAACTGTTTTTT,CASSQAGTNEKLFF
TRBJ1-5,TRBV10-3,NA,TRBD1,TGTGCCATCAGTGCCGGGACAGGGGGCGATCAGCCCCAGCATTTT,CAISAGTGGDQPQHF
TRBJ2-7,TRBV29-1,few,NA,TGCAGCGTTACGGGGAATTACAATGAGCAGTACTTC,CSVTGNYNEQYF
TRBJ1-2,TRBV6-1,NA,TRBD1,TGTGCCAGCACGCCGGGACAGTACTATGGCTACACCTTC,CASTPGQYYGYTF
TRBJ2-2,TRBV11-1,few,TRBD2,TGTGCCAGCAGCTTGACTAGCGGGAGGATTACCGGGGAGCTGTTTTTT,CASSLTSGRITGELFF
TRBJ2-7,TRBV6-1,few,NA,TGTGCCAGCAGTAGGACAGTTCCCTACGAGCAGTACTTC,CASSRTVPYEQYF
TRBJ2-7,TRBV12-3/TRBV12-4,once,NA,TGTGCCAGCAGTTTAGTGACCACTGTTAACGAGCAGTACTTC,CASSLVTTVNEQYF
TRBJ1-1,TRBV6-1,few,NA,TGTGCCAGCAGTGACCGTTTCACTGAAGCTTTCTTT,CASSDRFTEAFF
TRBJ2-5,TRBV2,NA,NA,TGTGCCAGCTGCGAGAAGGGGCGAGTGACCCAGTACTTC,CASCEKGRVTQYF
TRBJ2-5,TRBV29-1,few,NA,TGCAGCGTTGGCGGGGTCGCAGAGACCCAGTACTTC,CSVGGVAETQYF
TRBJ1-4,TRBV6-6,many,TRBD1,TGTGCCAGCAGCTTCGGACAGGGTGCAACTAATGAAAAACTGTTTTTT,CASSFGQGATNEKLFF
TRBJ2-1,TRBV7-2,NA,TRBD1,TGTGCCAGCAGCAGGGGGCAGGGTGGGTACAATGAGCAGTTCTTC,CASSRGQGGYNEQFF
TRBJ1-2,TRBV28,NA,TRBD1,TGTGGCAGCAGTACCACAGGGGAACTGGGTGGCTACACCTTC,CGSSTTGELGGYTF